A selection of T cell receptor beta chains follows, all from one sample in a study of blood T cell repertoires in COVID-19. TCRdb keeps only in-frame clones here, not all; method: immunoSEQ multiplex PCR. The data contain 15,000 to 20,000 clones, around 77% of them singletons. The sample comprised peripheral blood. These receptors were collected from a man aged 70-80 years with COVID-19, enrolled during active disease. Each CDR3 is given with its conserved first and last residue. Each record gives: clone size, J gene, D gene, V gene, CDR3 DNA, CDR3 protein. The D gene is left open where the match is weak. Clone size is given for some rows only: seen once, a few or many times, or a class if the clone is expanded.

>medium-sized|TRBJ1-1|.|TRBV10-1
TGCGCCAGCAGTGAGTCTTACAGGCCTGGAAACACTGAAGCTTTCTTT
CASSESYRPGNTEAFF
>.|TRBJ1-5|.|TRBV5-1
TGCGCCAGCAGCTTATCGTCAGGGGGCAATCAGCCCCAGCATTTT
CASSLSSGGNQPQHF
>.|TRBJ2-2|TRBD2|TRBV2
TGTGCCAGCAGTGGGACTAGCGGGACGTACACCGGGGAGCTGTTTTTT
CASSGTSGTYTGELFF
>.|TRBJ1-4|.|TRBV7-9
TGTGCCAGCAGCTTACAGGGAAATGGTGAAAAACTGTTTTTT
CASSLQGNGEKLFF
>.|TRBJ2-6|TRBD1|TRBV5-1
TGCGCCAGCAGCGCCTCGACAGGGGTCGGGGCCAACGTCCTGACTTTC
CASSASTGVGANVLTF
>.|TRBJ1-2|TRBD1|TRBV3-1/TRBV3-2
TGTGCCAGCAGCCTCCCGACAGGGGACGGCTACACCTTC
CASSLPTGDGYTF
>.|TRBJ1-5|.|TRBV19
TGTGCCAGTAGTATGGGCCAGGAGGCTCGGCGCCAGCATTTT
CASSMGQEARRQHF
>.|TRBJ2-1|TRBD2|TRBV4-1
TGCGCCAGCAGCAAAGGGACTAGAAACAATGAGCAGTTCTTC
CASSKGTRNNEQFF
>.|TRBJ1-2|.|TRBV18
TGTGCCAGCTCACCAAGCGGGGGTACTAACTATGGCTACACCTTC
CASSPSGGTNYGYTF
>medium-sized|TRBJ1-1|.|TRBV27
TGTGCCAGCAGTTTATTGGCCAGAGGCAAGAACACTGAAGCTTTCTTT
CASSLLARGKNTEAFF
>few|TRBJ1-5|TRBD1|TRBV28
TGTGCCAGCAGGGCGGACAGGGGCCAGCATTTT
CASRADRGQHF
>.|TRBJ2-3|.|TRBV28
TGTGCCAGCAGGCCTTGGGGTAGCGGTACAGATACGCAGTATTTT
CASRPWGSGTDTQYF
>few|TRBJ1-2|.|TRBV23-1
TGCGCCAGCTCCCCGGCGGCATGGAGGGGCTACACCTTC
CASSPAAWRGYTF
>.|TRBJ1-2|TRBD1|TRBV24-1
TGTGCCACCAGTGACTCGGGACAGTCTCTAGGCTACACCTTC
CATSDSGQSLGYTF
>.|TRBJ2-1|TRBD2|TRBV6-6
TGTGCCAGCAGACTAGCGGGGGGCAATGAGCAGTTCTTC
CASRLAGGNEQFF
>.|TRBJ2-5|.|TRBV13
TGTGCCAGCAGCTCCCTGGGCCCACAACACCGGGAGACCCAGTACTTC
CASSSLGPQHRETQYF
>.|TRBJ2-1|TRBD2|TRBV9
TGTGCCAGCAGCCTTTTTCTGGGGGGGTCCTACAATGAGCAGTTCTTC
CASSLFLGGSYNEQFF
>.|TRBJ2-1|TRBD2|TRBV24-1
TGTGCCACCAGTGAAAGCGGGGCCCCCTACAATGAGCAGTTCTTC
CATSESGAPYNEQFF
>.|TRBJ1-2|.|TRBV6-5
TGTGCCAGCAGACCCAGGGAGGACTATGGCTACACCTTC
CASRPREDYGYTF
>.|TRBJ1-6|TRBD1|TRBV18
TGTGCCAGCTCAATCGGACAGGGGGGGTTTTTGCGTTCACCCCTCCACTTT
CASSIGQGGFLRSPLHF
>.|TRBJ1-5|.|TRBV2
TGTGCCAGCAGTGAAACGGCAGGGTCGCGACAGCCCCAGCATTTT
CASSETAGSRQPQHF
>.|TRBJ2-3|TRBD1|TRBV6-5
TGTGCCAGCAGTCGGACAGGGGCCGACACAGATACGCAGTATTTT
CASSRTGADTDTQYF
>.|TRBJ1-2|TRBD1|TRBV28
TGTGCCAGCAGTGTTTTACAGGGGGCCTACTATGGCTACACCTTC
CASSVLQGAYYGYTF
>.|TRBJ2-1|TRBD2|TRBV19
TGTGCCAGTAGTCCGGGGGGGGCGGCCCGCAATGAGCAGTTCTTC
CASSPGGAARNEQFF
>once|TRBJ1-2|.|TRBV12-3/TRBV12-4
TGTGCCAGCACCCAGGGCCCCTATGGCTACACCTTC
CASTQGPYGYTF
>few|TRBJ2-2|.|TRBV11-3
TGTGCCAGCAGCTTAGTCGGGGGAGAGGCCGGGGAGCTGTTTTTT
CASSLVGGEAGELFF
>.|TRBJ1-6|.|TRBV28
TGTGCCAGCAGTTTGATAGGCAGGTCTGATTCACCCCTCCACTTT
CASSLIGRSDSPLHF
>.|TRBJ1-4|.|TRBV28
TGTGCCAGCAGTTTTCTAAGGAGGGTTCGCAAACTGTTTTTT
CASSFLRRVRKLFF
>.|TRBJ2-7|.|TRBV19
TGTGCCAGTAGTATAGAAGCGGGAACAGGGTCGTCGGACGAGCAGTACTTC
CASSIEAGTGSSDEQYF
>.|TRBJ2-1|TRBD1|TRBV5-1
TGCGCCAGCAGCCCACGACAGGGGCTCGCCAATGAGCAGTTCTTC
CASSPRQGLANEQFF
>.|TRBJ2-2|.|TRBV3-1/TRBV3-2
TGTGCCAGCAGCCCGCGGACAAGAGCCGGGGAGCTGTTTTTT
CASSPRTRAGELFF
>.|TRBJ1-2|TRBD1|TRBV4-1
TGCGCCAGCAGCCAGGGACAGGGGGCTAGAGGCTACACCTTC
CASSQGQGARGYTF
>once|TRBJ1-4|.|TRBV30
TGTGCCTGGAGTGTGGGGGGTAATCGTAATGAAAAACTGTTTTTT
CAWSVGGNRNEKLFF
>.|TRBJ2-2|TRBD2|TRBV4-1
TGCGCCAGCAGCCAAGTGGTAGCGGGGGGGTCAAACACCGGGGAGCTGTTTTTT
CASSQVVAGGSNTGELFF
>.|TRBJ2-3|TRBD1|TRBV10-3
TGTGCCATCAGTTTCCCTGGACAGGCGAACCCCCACAGTCCTGATACGCAGTATTTT
CAISFPGQANPHSPDTQYF
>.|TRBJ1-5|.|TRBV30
TGTGCCTGGAGTGTACAGAGGCAGGGGAGCAATCAGCCCCAGCATTTT
CAWSVQRQGSNQPQHF
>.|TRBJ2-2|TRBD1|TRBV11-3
TGTGCCAGCAGCGCGACAGGGGTTCCCACCGGGGAGCTGTTTTTT
CASSATGVPTGELFF
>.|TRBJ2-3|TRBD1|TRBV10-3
TGTGCCATAAGGGACAGGGTGAACTCAGATACGCAGTATTTT
CAIRDRVNSDTQYF
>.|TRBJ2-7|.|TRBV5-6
TGTGCCAGCAGCTTTGGTAGTATCGAGCAGTACTTC
CASSFGSIEQYF
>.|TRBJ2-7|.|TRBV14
TGTGCCAGCAGCGAAAGCCACGGTTACTACGAGCAGTACTTC
CASSESHGYYEQYF
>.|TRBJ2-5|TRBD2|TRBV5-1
TGCGCCAGCAGCTTGTTTGTCGGGGGGCAAGAGACCCAGTACTTC
CASSLFVGGQETQYF
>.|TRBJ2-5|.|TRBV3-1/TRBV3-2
TGTGCCAGCAGCCACGAAGGAGGAGGGATTCGGGAGACCCAGTACTTC
CASSHEGGGIRETQYF
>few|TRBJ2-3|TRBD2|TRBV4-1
TGCGCCAGCAGCGAAGGCGGGGGGGTATACACAGATACGCAGTATTTT
CASSEGGGVYTDTQYF
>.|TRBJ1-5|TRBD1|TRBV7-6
TGTGCCAGCAGCTTAGGGACAGGTAGCAATCAGCCCCAGCATTTT
CASSLGTGSNQPQHF
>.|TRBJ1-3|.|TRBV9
TGTGCCAGCAGCGTGAGGGTTGGAGGCTCTGGAAACACCATATATTTT
CASSVRVGGSGNTIYF
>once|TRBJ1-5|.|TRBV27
TGTGCCAGCAGTTTAGGGGGGGCAGGGCTCAGGCAGCCCCAGCATTTT
CASSLGGAGLRQPQHF
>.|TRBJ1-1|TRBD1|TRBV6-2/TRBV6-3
TGTGCCAGCAGTTACTCAGGGGGCTCAGCTTTCTTT
CASSYSGGSAFF
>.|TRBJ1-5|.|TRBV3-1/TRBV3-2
TGTGCCAGCAGCCAAGCAGGGGTGAACAATCAGCCCCAGCATTTT
CASSQAGVNNQPQHF
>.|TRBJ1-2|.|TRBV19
TGTGCCAGTAGTGCCGGACACGCCGAGATCGTTTACTATGGCTACACCTTC
CASSAGHAEIVYYGYTF
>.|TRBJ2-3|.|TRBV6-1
TGTGCCAGCAGTGAGTCGGGAACAGATACGCAGTATTTT
CASSESGTDTQYF
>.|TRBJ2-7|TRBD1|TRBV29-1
TGCAGCGTTGCTCATCCCACCAGGGGGAAATCCTACGAGCAGTACTTC
CSVAHPTRGKSYEQYF
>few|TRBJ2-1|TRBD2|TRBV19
TGTGCCAGTAGTATTGCCCCTAGCGGGAGTTCGGGTGAGCAGTTCTTC
CASSIAPSGSSGEQFF
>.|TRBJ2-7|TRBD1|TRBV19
TGTGCCAGTAGCGCCGGACAGGCCTACGAGCAGTACTTC
CASSAGQAYEQYF